This T cell receptor (beta chain) was sequenced during a study of CD8 T cells in Susac syndrome. Findings and caveats of the study: The authors acknowledged that the study's TCR sequencing and HLA analysis involved relatively few individuals.

High-throughput TCR beta sequencing covered peripheral CD8+ and CD4+ T cells. Negative isolation yielded the CD8+ and CD4+ T cells, while FACS enriched the TEMRA cells. The RNA input was roughly 0.45 to 1 ug, and it was reverse transcribed with random hexamers. Multiplex immunoSEQ PCR targeted 54 Vbeta and 13 Jbeta TCR beta segments. TCRdb redid the calling of the immunoSEQ multiplex PCR reads with MiXCR, one entry per CDR3 protein. This table has about 150,000 distinct CDR3 sequences, around 96% appearing once. With respect to this clonotype: Its target is not known.

The CDR3 has 15 residues. Germline V CDR1 and CDR2: MGHRA, YSYEKL. V lost 4 bases and J 1 base, leaving 10 bases between the germline ends. Sequencing was performed on CD4+ T cells from PBMCs. The V gene is TRBV4-1, the J gene TRBJ2-2, with D perhaps matching TRBD2 (6 bases). This receptor was obtained from a human donor with multiple sclerosis. The CDR3 DNA sequence: TGCGCCAGCAGCCGAGGGACTCAGAACACCGGGGAGCTGTTTTTT. Protein sequence: CASSRGTQNTGELFF.